This T cell receptor beta chain was recorded in a study of molecular identifiers for immune sequencing clone quantification. V dropped 5 bases and J dropped 8 bases, with 21 bases sitting between them. The germline gives CDR1 MDHEN, CDR2 SYDVKM. The CDR3 is 16 amino acids. Bulk libraries came from a prior protocol with listed TCR primers. TCRdb re-called the PCR reads through MiXCR, storing one row per CDR3 protein. The sample carries around 460,000 distinct CDR3 sequences, approximately 25% recorded once. Each library that profiled naive CD8 cells came from roughly 20,000 to 1,000,000 sorted cells with 10%, 30% or 50% RNA. Sorting was used to obtain naive CD8 T cells (CD8+CD4-CCR7+CD45RA+). This clonotype was detected ten times or more. The antigen remains undetermined. The study's findings and limits: For effector cells, clones above 20 RNA copies held over 97% of molecules; for naive cells, under 1%.

This sequence originates from a human donor in good health. Some libraries in this study had Jurkat cell RNA spiked in. Sequencing was carried out using naive CD8+ T cells from blood, with Jurkat cell RNA spiked in. The subset denotes: FACS-sorted CD8+CD4-CCR7+CD45RA+ naive T cells. The chain links TRBV28 to TRBJ1-4, with D perhaps TRBD1 (6 bases). CDR3 protein: CASSSHSSGGGEKLFF. The CDR3 DNA is TGTGCCAGCAGTAGCCATTCGTCTGGGGGCGGGGAAAAACTGTTTTTT.